The 10 T cell receptor beta chains in this list originate from one sample, sequenced in a study of cytomegalovirus exposure and HLA in healthy donors. PCR was performed using 60 Vbeta and 13 Jbeta primers. Using immunoSEQ multiplex PCR, the repertoire was profiled, and TCRdb retains in-frame clones only, with some absent. The table shows under 200,000 clones, with 65% to 90% occurring only once. Sequencing was done on a sample of PBMCs. The receptors here all came from a man between 40 and 49 years old in good health and CMV-seropositive.

The rearrangement uses TRBV7-2 and TRBJ2-3, with TRBD2 identical over 10 bases. Germline values: CDR1 SGHTA, CDR2 FQGNSA. There are 16 residues in the CDR3. The V gene end was trimmed by 5 bases and the J gene end by 6 bases; junction bases not matched to a gene: 11. The CDR3 protein is CASSILQRGGSDTQYF. Written as DNA, the CDR3 is TGTGCCAGCAGCATACTACAGCGGGGGGGCAGTGATACGCAGTATTTT.

The chain has TRBV5-1 and TRBJ2-1; 8 bases match TRBD1. Germline V gene sequence: CDR1 SGHRS, CDR2 YFSETQ. This CDR3 spans 15 amino acids. With V trimmed by 0 bases and J by 9 bases, 8 bases remained unmatched. In DNA, the CDR3 is TGCGCCAGCAGCTTGGGACAGGGGATTCAGGGTGAGCAGTTCTTC. Amino acid sequence: CASSLGQGIQGEQFF. The complete variable domain, with remaining parts taken from reference TRBV5-1 and TRBJ2-1, reads KAGVTQTPRYLIKTRGQQVTLSCSPISGHRSVSWYQQTPGQGLQFLFEYFSETQRNKGNFPGRFSGRQFSNSRSEMNVSTLELGDSALYLCASSLGQGIQGEQFFGPGTRLTVL.

This chain connects TRBV9 to TRBJ2-7; D is undetermined. The V gene's germline CDR1 is SGDLS and CDR2 YYNGEE. The CDR3 loop spans 13 amino acids. V was shortened by 1 base and J by 3 bases, with 8 bases between the two germline ends. CDR3 sequence reads: CASSVTENYEQYF. In nucleotides, the CDR3 is TGTGCCAGCAGCGTAACAGAGAACTACGAGCAGTACTTC.

The chain is built from TRBV9 and TRBJ2-1; TRBD2 matches 14 bases. The CDR3 has 15 amino acids. Germline CDR1 SGDLS, CDR2 YYNGEE. V was clipped by 2 bases and J by 10 bases; unmatched bases: 5. The CDR3 nucleotides read TGTGCCAGCAGCGTTACGGGACTAGCGGGGGAGGAGCAGTTCTTC. Its translation is CASSVTGLAGEEQFF.

The V call is TRBV5-1, the J call TRBJ1-1, with TRBD1 matching 8 bases. Germline CDR1 and CDR2: SGHRS and YFSETQ. This CDR3 region has 13 residues. The junction had 7 bases not matched to a gene; V was cut back by 7 bases and J by 5 bases. The CDR3 DNA reads as TGCGCCAGCTTACAGGGGGTTGGAACTGAAGCTTTCTTT. This translates into CASLQGVGTEAFF.

The chain links TRBV19 to TRBJ2-1; perhaps TRBD2 as D (5 bases). V shed 11 bases and J shed 2 bases, with 19 bases lying between them. CDR3 length: 15 amino acids. The germline gives CDR1 LNHDA, CDR2 SQIVND (reference sequence). DNA of the CDR3: TGTGCCTCATCCCGGGGAAAAAACGCCTACAATGAGCAGTTCTTC. This sequence encodes CASSRGKNAYNEQFF. The whole variable domain, filled in from reference TRBV19 and TRBJ2-1, reads DGGITQSPKYLFRKEGQNVTLSCEQNLNHDAMYWYRQDPGQGLRLIYYSQIVNDFQKGDIAEGYSVSREKKESFPLTVTSAQKNPTAFYLCASSRGKNAYNEQFFGPGTRLTVL.

This clone has a handful of counts. The V and J genes are TRBV6-1 and TRBJ2-1; D remains ambiguous. The CDR3 contains 15 residues. The V gene's germline CDR1 is MNHNS and CDR2 SASEGT. V was clipped by 6 bases and J by 0 bases, with 12 bases between them. CDR3 DNA: TGTGCCAGCAGCGATTTATCGGGCTCCTACAATGAGCAGTTCTTC. Residues: CASSDLSGSYNEQFF.

This rearrangement joins TRBV19 to TRBJ1-6; tentatively, D is TRBD1 (5 bases). V gave up 5 bases and J gave up 14 bases, with 22 bases separating them. This CDR3 spans 15 amino acids. In germline, CDR1 is LNHDA, CDR2 SQIVND (reference sequence). This CDR3 is CASSERQNPLGALHF. In nucleotides, the CDR3 is TGTGCCAGTAGTGAAAGACAGAACCCTCTGGGTGCCCTCCACTTT.

V usage is TRBV10-3 and J usage is TRBJ2-1; 11 positions agree with TRBD2. Germline CDR1 is ENHRY and CDR2 is SYGVKD. J lost 4 bases, V lost 2 bases, and 1 base had no gene match. This CDR3 has 15 residues. The CDR3 DNA sequence: TGTGCCATCAGTGAGGCTAGCGGGGGGTACAATGAGCAGTTCTTC. It encodes CAISEASGGYNEQFF.

The chain combines TRBV18 with TRBJ2-5, with 8 positions matching TRBD2. The V and J ends lost 3 bases and 3 bases, in that order; junction bases with no gene match: 12. The germline V gene has CDR1 KGHSH and CDR2 LQKENI. The CDR3 runs to 17 residues. The CDR3 coding sequence is TGTGCCAGCTCACCCAGACCCCCGGGGGGGCCGGAAGAGACCCAGTACTTC. Residues: CASSPRPPGGPEETQYF.